The 6 T cell receptor beta chains given below trace back to one sample, sequenced in a study of control samples from healthy donors and cancer patients. The data were produced by immunoSEQ multiplex PCR, yet TCRdb's version contains in-frame clones alone and is incomplete. The data contain 110,000 or so clones, roughly 90% of them singletons. Sequenced sample: blood. These receptors were collected from a man aged 45 to 65 in good health.

The chain combines TRBV5-1 with TRBJ2-3; 7 bases are shared with TRBD1. The CDR3 totals 17 residues. The V and J ends lost 3 bases and 7 bases, in that order; junction bases with no gene match: 17. Germline lookup yields CDR1 SGHRS and CDR2 YFSETQ. The CDR3 sequence is CASSSTTAGTVSYTQYF. Here the CDR3 DNA reads TGCGCCAGCAGCTCAACGACTGCCGGGACAGTCTCATATACGCAGTATTTT.

This chain's CDR3 is CASSPRREQMNTEAFF. The CDR3 coding sequence is TGTGCCAGCTCACCCCGGAGAGAGCAGATGAACACTGAAGCTTTCTTT. This chain connects TRBV18 to TRBJ1-1; D remains unclear. CDR3 length: 16 amino acids. In germline, CDR1 is KGHSH, CDR2 LQKENI. The V gene lost 3 bases and the J gene lost 0 bases, with 14 bases spanning the gap.

V usage is TRBV28 and J usage is TRBJ1-6, with D unresolved. With 5 bases removed from V and 7 bases from J, the gap between germline ends came to 9 bases. Germline V gives CDR1 MDHEN, CDR2 SYDVKM. CDR3 length equals 13 residues. The CDR3, as DNA: TGTGCCAGCAGTCTCGGGTCCAATTCACCCCTCCACTTT. Its protein product is CASSLGSNSPLHF.

The V gene is TRBV11-2, the J gene TRBJ2-3; D call uncertain. The CDR3 loop spans 10 amino acids. The germline CDR1 and CDR2 sequences are SGHAT and FQNNGV. The germline V and J ends were trimmed by 9 bases and 2 bases, with 3 bases remaining between them. Written as DNA, the CDR3 is TGTGCCAGTTCCACAGATACGCAGTATTTT. Protein sequence: CASSTDTQYF.

J is TRBJ2-1 and V is TRBV2; 12 bases fit TRBD2. Germline V gene sequence: CDR1 SNHLY, CDR2 FYNNEI. V was clipped by 8 bases and J by 0 bases; unmatched bases: 11. CDR3 length equals 18 residues. In DNA, the CDR3 is TGTGCCAGCGGATCGCGGACTAGCGGGGTCCTCTCCTACAATGAGCAGTTCTTC. As protein: CASGSRTSGVLSYNEQFF.

CDR3 in DNA: TGTGCCACCAGTGATTCCACAGGGTATGGCTACACCTTC. It is translated as CATSDSTGYGYTF. The genes are TRBV24-1 and TRBJ1-2; tentatively, D is TRBD1 (6 bases). Germline values: CDR1 KGHDR, CDR2 SFDVKD. Trimming shortened V by 2 bases and J by 5 bases, and 8 bases separated the two germline ends. This CDR3 is built from 13 residues.